This T cell receptor (beta chain) originates from a study of T cell responses to AZD1222 COVID-19 vaccine. Study-level points and caveats: Two AZD1222 doses significantly raised spike-specific TCR breadth and depth over controls. Females made up more of the donors, who were largely white British, and clonal diversity may have come out too low.

The CDR3 loop spans 20 amino acids. Unmatched junction bases numbered 15, after V lost 0 bases and J lost 2 bases. Germline CDR1 and CDR2: LGHNA and YNFKEQ. Assay: immunoSEQ multiplex PCR; the TCRdb copy retains only in-frame clones and omits some. The table includes fewer than 90,000 clones, around nine tenths detected once. About this clone: Antigen specificity is unknown.

The TCR comes from an adult who received the AZD1222 COVID-19 vaccine. V gene TRBV4-2 combines with J gene TRBJ1-2; 10 nucleotides line up with TRBD1. The source material was peripheral blood, sampled 28 days after the second AZD1222 dose. CDR3 residues: CASSQDWGETGGLGNYGYTF. CDR3 coding DNA: TGTGCCAGCAGCCAAGATTGGGGGGAGACAGGGGGCCTCGGGAACTATGGCTACACCTTC.